A selection of T cell receptor beta chains follows, all from one sample in a study of identical twins. Each CDR3 protein gets one entry after TCRdb re-called the 5' RACE reads with MiXCR. In the table there are around 370,000 distinct CDR3 sequences, approximately 10% of which are singletons. Sequencing was performed on naive T cells sorted from blood. Source of these receptors: a woman aged 50 to 65 in good health. Each CDR3 is given with its conserved first and last residue. A D gene is named only where the DNA matches it firmly. Clone sizes are given selectively: once, few, many, or a class where the clone is expanded.

-	-	TRBV6-1	TRBJ1-1	TGTGCCAGCAGTGAAGGAAGGACGGGGACCACTGAAGCTTTCTTT	CASSEGRTGTTEAFF
TRBD2	many	TRBV4-1	TRBJ2-1	TGCGCCAGCAGCCAAGTAGCGGGGCAAAGTGAGCAGTTCTTC	CASSQVAGQSEQFF
-	-	TRBV6-5	TRBJ1-2	TGTGCCAGCAGTTACTCGAAATGGACAGAGGGGTATGGCTACACCTTC	CASSYSKWTEGYGYTF
-	few	TRBV6-1	TRBJ1-1	TGTGCCAGCAGTGAAATGGGCACGAACACTGAAGCTTTCTTT	CASSEMGTNTEAFF
-	many	TRBV12-3/TRBV12-4	TRBJ1-4	TGTGCCAGCAGTGTCCTCGGACGGGCTAATGAAAAACTGTTTTTT	CASSVLGRANEKLFF
-	few	TRBV20-1	TRBJ2-2	TGCAGTGCTAATCCCCCCTCGCGAGCCACCGGGGAGCTGTTTTTT	CSANPPSRATGELFF
TRBD1	few	TRBV6-2/TRBV6-3	TRBJ1-6	TGTGCCAGCAGTTCCCACGTAGGGACAGGGGACAATTCACCCCCCCACTTT	CASSSHVGTGDNSPPHF
-	many	TRBV12-3/TRBV12-4	TRBJ2-5	TGTGCCAGCAGCTTTGGGGGGCGTGAGACCCAGTACTTC	CASSFGGRETQYF
TRBD1	-	TRBV24-1	TRBJ2-7	TGTGCCACCAGTGATTTACGGACAGGGCAAAACTTAGCCTACGAGCAGTACTTC	CATSDLRTGQNLAYEQYF
TRBD2	-	TRBV20-1	TRBJ2-5	TGCAGTGCTAGAGTACCCGGGACTAGAAAAGAGACCCAGTACTTC	CSARVPGTRKETQYF
-	-	TRBV9	TRBJ2-2	TGTGCCAGCAGCGCCGCCCAGGGCGCCGGGGAGCTGTTTTTT	CASSAAQGAGELFF
-	few	TRBV10-3	TRBJ2-2	TGTGCCATCAGTGAGTCTAGCGCAAACACCGGGGAGCTGTTTTTT	CAISESSANTGELFF
-	few	TRBV20-1	TRBJ2-7	TGCAGTGCAGTCCGGGCCCCTGATAGGGAGCAGTACTTC	CSAVRAPDREQYF
-	many	TRBV12-3/TRBV12-4	TRBJ1-5	TGTGCCAGCAGTTTTGGGGACGATGTGCCCCAGCATTTT	CASSFGDDVPQHF
TRBD1	-	TRBV29-1	TRBJ2-4	TGCAGCGTTGACACAACAGGGGTGGGAGCCAAAAACATTCAGTACTTC	CSVDTTGVGAKNIQYF
TRBD1	many	TRBV5-1	TRBJ1-6	TGCGCCAGCAGCTTGGGTCCCGGGACAGTTTGGTCACCCCTCCACTTT	CASSLGPGTVWSPLHF
TRBD2	-	TRBV11-2	TRBJ2-5	TGTGCCAGCAGTTCTGGGACTAGCGGGAGTAACCCCCAGGAGACCCAGTACTTC	CASSSGTSGSNPQETQYF
-	many	TRBV12-3/TRBV12-4	TRBJ2-2	TGTGCTGCTACAACGAACACCGGGGAGCTGTTTTTT	CAATTNTGELFF
-	few	TRBV28	TRBJ1-2	TGTGCCAGCAGTTTAGGGCAGAATAATGGCTACACCTTC	CASSLGQNNGYTF
-	-	TRBV19	TRBJ1-1	TGTGCCAGTAGTATTCCACCCGACCGCACTGAAGCTTTCTTT	CASSIPPDRTEAFF
-	many	TRBV7-9	TRBJ2-7	TGTGCCAGCAGCCGGGACTTAAGCTCCTACGAGCAGTACTTC	CASSRDLSSYEQYF